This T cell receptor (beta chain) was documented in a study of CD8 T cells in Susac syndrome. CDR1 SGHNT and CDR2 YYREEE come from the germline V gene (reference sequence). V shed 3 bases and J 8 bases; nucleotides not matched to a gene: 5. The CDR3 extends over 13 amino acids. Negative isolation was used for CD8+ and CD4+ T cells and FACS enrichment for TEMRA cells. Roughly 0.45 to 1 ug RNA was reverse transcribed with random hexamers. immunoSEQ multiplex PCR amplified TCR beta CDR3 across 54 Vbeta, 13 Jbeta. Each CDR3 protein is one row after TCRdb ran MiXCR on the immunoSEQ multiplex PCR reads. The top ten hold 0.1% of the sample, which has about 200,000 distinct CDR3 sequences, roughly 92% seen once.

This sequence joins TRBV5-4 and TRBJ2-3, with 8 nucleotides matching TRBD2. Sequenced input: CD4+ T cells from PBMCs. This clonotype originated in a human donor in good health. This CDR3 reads CASSSESGGTQYF. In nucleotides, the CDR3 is TGTGCCAGCAGCTCCGAAAGCGGGGGTACGCAGTATTTT. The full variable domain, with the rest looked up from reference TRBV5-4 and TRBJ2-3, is ETGVTQSPTHLIKTRGQQVTLRCSSQSGHNTVSWYQQALGQGPQFIFQYYREEENGRGNFPPRFSGLQFPNYSSELNVNALELDDSALYLCASSSESGGTQYFGPGTRLTVL.